This T cell receptor (beta chain) was observed in a study of cytomegalovirus exposure and HLA in healthy donors. The PCR contained 60 Vbeta and 13 Jbeta primers. Profiling relied on immunoSEQ multiplex PCR, and the TCRdb table lists in-frame clones only, not all of them. In total, the table holds 120,000 to 150,000 clones. With 5 bases clipped from V and 5 bases from J, the junction kept 7 bases outside the gene matches. Germline-derived CDR1 and CDR2 are SGHTA and FQGNSA. There are 14 residues in the CDR3. The receptor's source is a woman in her fifties or sixties in good health and CMV-seronegative. Sequenced: PBMCs. The rearrangement uses TRBV7-2 and TRBJ1-2, with 8 bases lining up with TRBD1. CDR3 DNA: TGTGCCAGCAGCCCCCGGACAGGGCGATATGGCTACACCTTC. Residues: CASSPRTGRYGYTF. The full variable domain, rest sourced from reference TRBV7-2 and TRBJ1-2, is GAGVSQSPSNKVTEKGKDVELRCDPISGHTALYWYRQSLGQGLEFLIYFQGNSAPDKSGLPSDRFSAERTGGSVSTLTIQRTQQEDSAVYLCASSPRTGRYGYTFGSGTRLTVV.